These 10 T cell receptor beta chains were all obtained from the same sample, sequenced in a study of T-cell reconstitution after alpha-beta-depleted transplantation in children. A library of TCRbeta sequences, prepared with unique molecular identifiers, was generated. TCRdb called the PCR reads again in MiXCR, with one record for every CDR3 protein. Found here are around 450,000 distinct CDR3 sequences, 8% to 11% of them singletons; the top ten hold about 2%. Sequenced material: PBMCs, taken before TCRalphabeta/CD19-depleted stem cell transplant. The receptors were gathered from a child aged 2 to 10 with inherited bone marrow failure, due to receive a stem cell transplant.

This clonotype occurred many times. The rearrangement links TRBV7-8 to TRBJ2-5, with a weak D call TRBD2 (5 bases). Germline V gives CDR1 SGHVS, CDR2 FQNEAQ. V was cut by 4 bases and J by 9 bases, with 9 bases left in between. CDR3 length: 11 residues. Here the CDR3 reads CASSSISAQYF. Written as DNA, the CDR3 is TGTGCCAGCAGCTCGATTAGCGCCCAGTACTTC.

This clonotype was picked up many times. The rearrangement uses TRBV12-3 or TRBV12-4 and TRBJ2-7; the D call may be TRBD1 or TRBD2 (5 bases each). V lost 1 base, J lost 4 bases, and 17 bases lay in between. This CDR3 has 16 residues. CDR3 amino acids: CASSLEGTTRGYEQYF. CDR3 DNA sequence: TGTGCCAGCAGTTTAGAAGGGACCACACGCGGTTACGAGCAGTACTTC.

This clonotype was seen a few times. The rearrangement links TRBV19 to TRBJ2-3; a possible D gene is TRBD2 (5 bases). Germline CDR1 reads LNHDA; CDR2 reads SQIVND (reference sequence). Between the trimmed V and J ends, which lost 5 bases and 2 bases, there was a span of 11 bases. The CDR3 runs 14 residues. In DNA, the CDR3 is TGTGCCAGTAGTGCGGGTCGGATCACAGATACGCAGTATTTT. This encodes CASSAGRITDTQYF.

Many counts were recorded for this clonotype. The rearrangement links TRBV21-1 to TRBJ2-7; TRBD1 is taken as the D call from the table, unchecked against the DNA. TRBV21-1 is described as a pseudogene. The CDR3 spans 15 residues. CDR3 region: CARGGQRGPSYEQYF. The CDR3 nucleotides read TGTGCCAGAGGAGGACAGCGGGGACCTTCCTACGAGCAGTACTTC.

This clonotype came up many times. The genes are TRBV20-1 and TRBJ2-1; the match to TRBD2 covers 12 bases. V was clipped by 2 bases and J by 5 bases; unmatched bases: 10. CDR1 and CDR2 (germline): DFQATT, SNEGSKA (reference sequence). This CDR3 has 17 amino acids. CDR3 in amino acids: CSARSPGLAGGHNEQFF. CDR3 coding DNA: TGCAGTGCTAGAAGCCCCGGGCTAGCGGGAGGGCACAATGAGCAGTTCTTC.

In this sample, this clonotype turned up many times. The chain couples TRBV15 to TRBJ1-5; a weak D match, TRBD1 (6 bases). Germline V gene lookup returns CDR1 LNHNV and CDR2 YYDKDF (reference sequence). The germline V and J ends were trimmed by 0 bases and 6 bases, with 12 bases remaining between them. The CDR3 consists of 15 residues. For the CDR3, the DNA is TGTGCCACCAGCAGAGATCTGGGGGCGAGTCAGCCCCAGCATTTT. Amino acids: CATSRDLGASQPQHF.

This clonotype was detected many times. CDR3 DNA sequence: TGTGCCAGCTCACTTGGACAGGGCCGCACCGGGGAGCTGTTTTTT. Residues: CASSLGQGRTGELFF. V usage is TRBV18 and J usage is TRBJ2-2, with 8 bases identical to TRBD1. CDR1 KGHSH and CDR2 LQKENI come from the germline V gene. The CDR3 length is 15 residues. Unmatched junction bases numbered 5, after V lost 4 bases and J lost 4 bases.

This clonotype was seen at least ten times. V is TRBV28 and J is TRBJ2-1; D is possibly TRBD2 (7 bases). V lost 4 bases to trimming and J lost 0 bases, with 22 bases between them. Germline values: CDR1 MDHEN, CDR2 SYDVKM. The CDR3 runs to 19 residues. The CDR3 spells CASSSNSGARGSSYNEQFF. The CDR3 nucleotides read TGTGCCAGCAGTTCGAACTCAGGGGCGCGGGGGAGCTCCTACAATGAGCAGTTCTTC.

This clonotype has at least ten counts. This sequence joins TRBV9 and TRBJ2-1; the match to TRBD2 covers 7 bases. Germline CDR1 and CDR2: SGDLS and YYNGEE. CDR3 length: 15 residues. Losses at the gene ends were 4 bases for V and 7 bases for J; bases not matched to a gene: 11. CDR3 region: CASSHGGTTANEQFF. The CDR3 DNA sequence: TGTGCCAGCAGCCACGGGGGGACTACCGCGAATGAGCAGTTCTTC.

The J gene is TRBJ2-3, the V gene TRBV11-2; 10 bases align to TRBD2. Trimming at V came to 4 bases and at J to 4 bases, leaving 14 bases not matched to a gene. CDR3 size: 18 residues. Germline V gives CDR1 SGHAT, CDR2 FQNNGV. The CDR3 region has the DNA TGTGCCAGCAGCTCCCCGTGGGGGATAGCGGGGGGCCCAGATACGCAGTATTTT. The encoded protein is CASSSPWGIAGGPDTQYF.